This T cell receptor (beta chain) was found in a study of T cell repertoires and HLA-DP antigens listed by TCRdb under 2018. Looking at the study overall: Using HeLa cells transduced to present allogeneic HLA-DP, the study set up an in vitro model of CD4+ T cell alloreactivity. The two alloantigens modelled structurally similar versus dissimilar alloantigens, differing from self at one and ten peptide-binding groove amino acids, respectively. An average DNA input of roughly 200 ng was used for sorted CD137+CD4+ samples, compared with 950 to 1,500 ng for pre-culture CD4+ samples. The three donors, two male and one female, ranged from the 18-to-29 to the 60-to-69 age band. Results and caveats for the whole study, not just this receptor: Most alloreactive clones were not detected before culture, and the cumulative frequency of these clones appeared to be lower against one alloantigen than against the other. Within each donor, the clone sets directed at the two alleles showed little overlap, and clones directed at the same allele were almost never shared between donors. Limitations included only a few donors, a non-physiological HeLa antigen-presenting system, and the use of total CD4+ responder cells. Naive and memory CD4+ repertoires were not analysed separately. An average cumulative frequency of 36.3% against one allele and 50.6% against the other was found for clones undetected before culture. Clonality of sorted CD137+ cells was similar against both alloantigens (roughly 0.4) and much higher than in pre-culture samples (approximately 0.041). Detection of rare CDR3 sequences may have been influenced by contaminating CD137-negative cells present in the sorted fractions.

This clone has a single count. Base quality data are lacking; no much larger clone is found one base away. A lone read is weak support. The immunoSEQ multiplex PCR, with forward primers for 54 TRBV segments and reverse primers for 13 TRBJ segments, was used to amplify TCRB CDR3 regions. Cultured samples were sequenced at survey resolution, targeting 45,000 to 75,000 T cell genomes. Sequencing of amplicons was performed on an Illumina HiSeq System, and 87 bp reads covering the CDR3 were generated. The source study handled its data this way. PCR and sequencing errors in the reads were corrected, and CDR3 regions were defined by aligning to IMGT reference sequences. Synthetic template pools were used to estimate template counts and unique rearrangement counts. Clonality was computed by subtracting Pielou's evenness from 1. Richness was estimated with the Daley-Smith estimator. Morisita's index was used to measure repertoire overlap. Clones present in cultured samples but not detected in the pre-culture repertoire of the same donor were defined as low-abundance clones. TCRdb took this table from immuneACCESS and kept in-frame rearrangements with V and J called. Such tables lack part of the clones; where checked against another copy, unresolved V genes explain under half of the gap, and the rest is unexplained. The DNA was the basis for D and trimming; V, J and clone size are from that table. This sample gives several hundred clones in total; roughly 48% of them show up just once. The ten largest clonotypes hold around 58% of the sample.

From V the trimming removes 5 bases and from J it removes 2 bases, while the gene matches leave 8 bases of the junction unaccounted for. CDR1 and CDR2 were assigned from the germline V gene as SGHTA and FQGNSA. Spanning cysteine to phenylalanine, the CDR3 consists of 17 amino acids. Only the CDR3 part of the read is kept: 51 bases, read in frame from the first base. Decoded using the paper, the sample label gives: CD137+ CD4 T cells sorted after culture with HeLa expressing allogeneic HLA-DP. To serve as antigen-presenting cells, the HeLa stimulator cells were retrovirally transduced with HLA-DPA1/DPB1, HLA-DM, invariant chain and CD80. Following 15 days of expansion, the cultured CD4+ cells were restimulated for 24 h with HeLa cells expressing the same allogeneic DPB1. Magnetic bead negative selection was used to isolate untouched CD4+ T cells from Ficoll-separated PBMC, with an average purity of approximately 98%. CD4+ responders were cocultured at a 3:1 ratio with 100 Gy-irradiated HeLa cells in medium containing approximately 50 U/mL IL-2 and around 10% human AB serum. After restimulation, CD137+ activated cells were enriched by magnetic bead sorting to an average purity of around 93%. Using magnetic beads, untouched CD4+ T cells were isolated from Ficoll-separated PBMC at approximately 98% purity, with only negligible CD8+ contamination. Peripheral blood mononuclear cells came from the buffy coats of three healthy blood donors. Each of the three donors was CMV seronegative. The DNeasy Blood & Tissue Kit was used for extraction of genomic DNA. For each subject, genomic DNA from sorted CD137+CD4+ cells and from pre-culture CD4+ baseline samples underwent TCRB sequencing.

The chain links TRBV7-2 with TRBJ1-5; TRBD1 matches 11 bases in the middle. This TCR was recovered from a man in his 60s in good health and CMV-seronegative. Sequencing was performed on alloreactive CD137+ CD4+ T cells from cultured PBMCs. The cell subset or site label of this sample denotes: CD137+ CD4+ cells sorted after approximately 25 h restimulation with the allogeneic HLA-DP-expressing HeLa cells. The CDR3 here reads CASSRTGGGWGNQPQHF. The bases read TGTGCCAGCAGCCGGACAGGGGGCGGATGGGGCAATCAGCCCCAGCATTTT.